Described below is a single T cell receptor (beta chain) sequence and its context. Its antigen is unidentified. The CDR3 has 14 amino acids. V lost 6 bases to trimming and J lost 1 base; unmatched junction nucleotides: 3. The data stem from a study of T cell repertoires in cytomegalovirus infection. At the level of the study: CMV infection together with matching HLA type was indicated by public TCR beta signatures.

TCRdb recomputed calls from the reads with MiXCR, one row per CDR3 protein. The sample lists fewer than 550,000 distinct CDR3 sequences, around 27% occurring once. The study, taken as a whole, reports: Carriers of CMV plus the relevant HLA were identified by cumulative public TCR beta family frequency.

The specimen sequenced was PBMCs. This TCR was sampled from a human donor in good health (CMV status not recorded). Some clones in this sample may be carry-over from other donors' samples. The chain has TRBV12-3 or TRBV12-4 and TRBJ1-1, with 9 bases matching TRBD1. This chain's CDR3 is CASRLGQGNTEAFF. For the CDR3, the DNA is TGTGCCAGCAGATTGGGACAGGGGAACACTGAAGCTTTCTTT.